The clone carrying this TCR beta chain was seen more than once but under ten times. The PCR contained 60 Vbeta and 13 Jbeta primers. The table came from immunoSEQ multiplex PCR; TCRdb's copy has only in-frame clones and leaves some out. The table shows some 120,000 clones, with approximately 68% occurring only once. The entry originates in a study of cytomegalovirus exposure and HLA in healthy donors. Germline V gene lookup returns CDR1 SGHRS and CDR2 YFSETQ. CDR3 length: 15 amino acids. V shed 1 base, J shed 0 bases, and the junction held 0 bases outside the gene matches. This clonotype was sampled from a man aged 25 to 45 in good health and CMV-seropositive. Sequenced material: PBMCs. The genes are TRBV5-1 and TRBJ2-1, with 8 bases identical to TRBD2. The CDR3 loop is CASSLTSGSYNEQFF. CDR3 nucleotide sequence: TGCGCCAGCAGCTTGACTAGCGGCTCCTACAATGAGCAGTTCTTC.